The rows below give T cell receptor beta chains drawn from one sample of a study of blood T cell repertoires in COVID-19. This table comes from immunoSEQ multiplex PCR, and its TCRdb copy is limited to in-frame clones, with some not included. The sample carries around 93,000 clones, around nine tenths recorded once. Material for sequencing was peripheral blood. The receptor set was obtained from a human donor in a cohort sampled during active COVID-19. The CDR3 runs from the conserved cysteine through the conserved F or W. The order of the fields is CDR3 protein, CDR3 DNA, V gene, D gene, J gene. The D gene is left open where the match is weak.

CDR3: CASSPLEGGPQETQYF
DNA: TGTGCCAGCTCACCATTGGAGGGAGGTCCCCAAGAGACCCAGTACTTC
V: TRBV18
D: -
J: TRBJ2-5

CDR3: CASRDTDQETQYF
DNA: TGTGCCAGCAGGGACACCGATCAAGAGACCCAGTACTTC
V: TRBV2
D: -
J: TRBJ2-5

CDR3: CASSALTSGVGGELFF
DNA: TGTGCCAGCAGCGCCTTGACTAGCGGGGTCGGCGGGGAGCTGTTTTTT
V: TRBV9
D: TRBD2
J: TRBJ2-2

CDR3: CASSSTGGPETQYF
DNA: TGTGCCAGCAGTTCCACAGGGGGCCCAGAGACCCAGTACTTC
V: TRBV5-6
D: TRBD1
J: TRBJ2-5

CDR3: CASSALLTVGFFRDSKNIQYF
DNA: TGTGCCAGCAGTGCGCTGCTCACAGTTGGATTTTTTAGAGATTCCAAAAACATTCAGTACTTC
V: TRBV28
D: -
J: TRBJ2-4

CDR3: CASSQEWTGGSNTQYF
DNA: TGCGCCAGCAGCCAAGAATGGACAGGGGGGAGCAATACGCAGTATTTT
V: TRBV4-1
D: TRBD1
J: TRBJ2-3

CDR3: CARKRGLSYEQYF
DNA: TGTGCCAGGAAAAGGGGCCTCTCTTACGAGCAGTACTTC
V: TRBV11-3
D: -
J: TRBJ2-7

CDR3: CASSLGQVTSQPQHF
DNA: TGTGCCAGCAGTTTAGGCCAGGTGACGAGTCAGCCCCAGCATTTT
V: TRBV28
D: -
J: TRBJ1-5

CDR3: CASSSYYNEQFF
DNA: TGTGCCAGCAGTTCGTACTACAATGAGCAGTTCTTC
V: TRBV12-3/TRBV12-4
D: -
J: TRBJ2-1

CDR3: CASAGTSGNSYNEQFF
DNA: TGTGCCAGTGCCGGGACTAGCGGGAACTCCTACAATGAGCAGTTCTTC
V: TRBV19
D: TRBD2
J: TRBJ2-1

CDR3: CASMTDYTGELFF
DNA: TGTGCCAGCATGACAGATTACACCGGGGAGCTGTTTTTT
V: TRBV6-6
D: -
J: TRBJ2-2

CDR3: CASGRTYNEQFF
DNA: TGTGCCAGCGGCAGGACCTACAATGAGCAGTTCTTC
V: TRBV6-5
D: -
J: TRBJ2-1

CDR3: CAWSTGAEAFF
DNA: TGTGCCTGGTCGACTGGCGCGGAAGCTTTCTTT
V: TRBV30
D: -
J: TRBJ1-1

CDR3: CASSPGGRNTEAFF
DNA: TGTGCCAGCAGTCCGGGGGGGCGGAACACTGAAGCTTTCTTT
V: TRBV28
D: -
J: TRBJ1-1

CDR3: CASSSPGQGPGNTIYF
DNA: TGTGCCAGTAGTTCACCGGGACAGGGGCCTGGAAACACCATATATTTT
V: TRBV19
D: TRBD1
J: TRBJ1-3